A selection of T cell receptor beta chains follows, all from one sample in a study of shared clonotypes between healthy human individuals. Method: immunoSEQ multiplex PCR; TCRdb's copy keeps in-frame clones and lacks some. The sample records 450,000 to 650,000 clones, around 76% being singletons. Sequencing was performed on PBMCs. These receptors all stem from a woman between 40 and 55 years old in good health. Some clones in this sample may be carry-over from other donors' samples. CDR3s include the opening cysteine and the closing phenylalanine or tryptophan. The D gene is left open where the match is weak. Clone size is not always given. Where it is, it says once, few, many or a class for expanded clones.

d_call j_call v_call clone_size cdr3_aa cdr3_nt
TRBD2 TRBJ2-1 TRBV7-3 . CASSLTSGNNEQFF TGTGCCAGCAGCTTGACTAGCGGCAACAATGAGCAGTTCTTC
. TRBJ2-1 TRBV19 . CASSIAFRDNEQFF TGTGCCAGTAGTATCGCTTTCAGGGACAATGAGCAGTTCTTC
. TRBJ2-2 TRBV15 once CATSRDRKGTGELFF TGTGCCACCAGCAGAGATCGTAAAGGGACCGGGGAGCTGTTTTTT
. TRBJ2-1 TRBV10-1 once CASSESPLASYNEQFF TGCGCCAGCAGTGAGTCGCCTTTGGCCTCCTACAATGAGCAGTTCTTC
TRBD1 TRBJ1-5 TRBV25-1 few CASSRDRGQPQHF TGTGCCAGCAGCCGGGACAGGGGCCAGCCCCAGCATTTT
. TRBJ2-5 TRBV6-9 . CASSLRVGAEETQYF TGTGCCAGCAGTCTGCGAGTGGGTGCGGAGGAGACCCAGTACTTC
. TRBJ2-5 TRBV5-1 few CASSLEPNQETQYF TGCGCCAGCAGCTTGGAACCTAACCAAGAGACCCAGTACTTC
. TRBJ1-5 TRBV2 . CASSGLETQNQPQHF TGTGCCAGCAGTGGTTTAGAGACACAAAATCAGCCCCAGCATTTT
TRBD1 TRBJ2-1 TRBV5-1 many CASSPGQGTYNEQFF TGCGCCAGCAGCCCCGGACAGGGGACGTACAATGAGCAGTTCTTC
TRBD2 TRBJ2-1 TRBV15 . CATSRGADLAGGPGSSYNEQFF TGTGCCACCAGCAGAGGCGCCGATTTGGCGGGAGGGCCCGGGAGCTCCTACAATGAGCAGTTCTTC
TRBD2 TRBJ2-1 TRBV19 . CASISKGAGGNSYNEQFF TGTGCCAGTATCTCCAAAGGGGCGGGAGGGAACTCCTACAATGAGCAGTTCTTC
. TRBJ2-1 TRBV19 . CASSRDDSSYNEQFF TGTGCCAGTAGTAGGGACGATAGCTCCTACAATGAGCAGTTCTTC
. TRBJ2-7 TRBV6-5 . CASSYSGVGYEQYF TGTGCCAGCAGTTACTCAGGGGTGGGATACGAGCAGTACTTC
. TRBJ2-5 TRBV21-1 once CASSTTTDQETQYF TGTGCCAGCAGCACTACGACAGACCAAGAGACCCAGTACTTC
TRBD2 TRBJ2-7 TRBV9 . CASSVEVAGGREQYF TGTGCCAGCAGCGTAGAGGTAGCGGGAGGGCGCGAGCAGTACTTC
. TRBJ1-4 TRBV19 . CASNPQGHIGEKLFF TGTGCCAGTAACCCGCAGGGTCATATAGGAGAAAAACTGTTTTTT
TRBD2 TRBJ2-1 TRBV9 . CASSRLAGGSNEQFF TGTGCCAGCAGCCGACTAGCGGGAGGTTCGAATGAGCAGTTCTTC
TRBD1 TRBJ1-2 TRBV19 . CASLGQGKIYGYTF TGTGCCAGCCTGGGACAGGGAAAAATCTATGGCTACACCTTC
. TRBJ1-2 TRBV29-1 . CSVGGYTF TGCAGCGTTGGTGGCTACACCTTC
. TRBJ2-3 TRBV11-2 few CASSLGGRETDTQYF TGTGCCAGCAGCTTAGGGGGGCGGGAGACAGATACGCAGTATTTT
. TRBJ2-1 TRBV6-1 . CASSVEPSAYNEQFF TGTGCCAGCAGTGTAGAACCTAGCGCCTACAATGAGCAGTTCTTC